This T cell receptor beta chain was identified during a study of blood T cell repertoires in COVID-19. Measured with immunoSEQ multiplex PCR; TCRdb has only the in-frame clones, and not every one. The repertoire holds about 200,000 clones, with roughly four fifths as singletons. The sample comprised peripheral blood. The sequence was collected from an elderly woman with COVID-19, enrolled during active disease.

The CDR3 DNA follows: TGCGCCAGCAGCTTGGTAGACAATGAGCAGTTCTTC. This sequence encodes CASSLVDNEQFF. This chain links TRBV5-1 with TRBJ2-1; D is unclear. Germline CDR1 and CDR2: SGHRS and YFSETQ. Trimming cost V 0 bases and J 5 bases, with 3 bases left between them. The CDR3 totals 12 residues.